This TCR beta chain was documented in a study of cytomegalovirus exposure and HLA in healthy donors. The PCR contained 60 Vbeta and 13 Jbeta primers. The method was immunoSEQ multiplex PCR; TCRdb's version includes in-frame clones alone and lacks a portion of them. Of about 95,000 clones detected, about 78% appear once; the ten largest clones hold over 4%. From germline, CDR1 is SGHAT and CDR2 FQNNGV. The CDR3 sequence is 14 residues long. V lost 5 bases and J 7 bases, leaving 18 bases between the germline ends. Sequencing used PBMCs. The clonotype originates from a woman aged 40 to 50 in good health and CMV-seropositive. This chain uses TRBV11-2 with TRBJ2-7; a possible D gene is TRBD2 (5 bases). The chain's CDR3 is CASSLGSGIWEQYF. CDR3 DNA: TGTGCCAGCAGCCTGGGTTCGGGGATCTGGGAGCAGTACTTC.